This TCR beta chain comes out of a study of beta chain features in type 1 diabetes (dated by TCRdb to 2016 to 2018). Broadly, across the study: No differences in mean age, gender distribution, total cell number or subset yield were found between patients and healthy donors. Whereas all 28 donors provided naive and central memory subsets, regulatory and stem cell-like memory subsets were isolated from just 8 patients and roughly eight healthy donors. The study compared the TCRB repertoires of sorted circulating CD4+ T cell subsets in recently diagnosed type 1 diabetes patients with those in matched healthy donors. Across all samples, approximately 98,000,000 sorted cells were examined, and cell number per subset correlated strongly with RNA yield.

Overall study outcomes, separate from this receptor: A moderate but significant shortening of TCRB CDR3 length was observed in type 1 diabetes patients in all four CD4+ subsets. Shorter templates might be favored by PCR, yet because patient and control samples were amplified and corrected together, any such skew would affect both groups equally. Fewer insertions and more nucleotide deletions at VDJ recombination sites were observed in patients with type 1 diabetes, implying thymic rearrangement abnormalities. The naive, central memory and regulatory TCRB repertoires appeared to resemble one another more closely among patients than among healthy donors. Because cDNA rather than genomic DNA was sequenced, highly expressing activated cells could have been over-represented, although no difference in activation and CD3 levels was found between groups. Because small numbers of individuals were included in the HLA sub-analyses, any influence of HLA type on TCRB rearrangement was left unresolved.

Compared with germline, V lacks 3 bases and J lacks 3 bases; bases without a gene match: 6. From cysteine to phenylalanine, the CDR3 is 15 amino acids long. Kept here is only the CDR3 DNA, which spans 45 bases and is read in frame from base 1. Per the germline V gene, KGHSH is the CDR1 and LQKENI is the CDR2. The entire isolated RNA was reverse transcribed using the High Capacity cDNA Reverse Transcription Kit, and thus expressed TCRB transcripts were sequenced. Deep immunoSEQ sequencing was performed on naive, central memory and regulatory T cell samples, with an average of around 3.5 million total reads per sample. After sorted cells were lysed in RLT buffer, RNA was extracted with DNase-treated RNeasy Micro or Mini kits, with the choice depending on cell number. To prevent cross-contamination, each cell subset was processed individually, whereas patient and healthy donor samples were processed jointly. The immunoSEQ multiplex PCR was used to amplify TCRB sequences from cDNA, generating 87-bp fragments that spanned the CDR3 region. Sequencing of the amplicons was performed on the Illumina HiSeq platform. Turning to the authors' computational methods: Synthetic template baselines were used to correct PCR bias computationally, reads within Hamming distance 2 were collapsed, and singletons that could not be merged were discarded. Reads were aligned against IMGT to assign V, D and J genes, CDR3 length and insertions or deletions at six rearrangement sites. Clonotype counts were normalized to sorted cell number within each subset before computing true diversity and Gini coefficients with the tcR R package. The overlap coefficient, calculated on TCRB nucleotide sequences, was used to measure repertoire sharing. As a proxy for the pre-selection repertoire, out-of-frame TCRB sequences from naive cells were analyzed. TCRdb re-hosts the immuneACCESS table, in-frame sequences only. Its copies lack some clones; in the studies checked, an unresolved V gene accounts for under half of them, and the cause for the rest is not known. V and J calls and clone size are those listed in that table; D and trimming were worked out from the DNA. Present in this sample are more than 550,000 clones, around 15% of which were seen just once. Roughly 0.04% of the sample lies in the top ten.

This clone was seen more than once but under ten times. Its antigen is still unknown. No much larger clone is present one base from it, and per-base qualities are unavailable. From each donor, a single peripheral blood sample of around 120 mL on average was drawn into heparinised tubes. Naive, central memory, regulatory and stem cell-like memory CD4+ T cells were sorted on a BD FACSAria II using a panel including CD45RO, CCR7, CD25, CD127, CD95 and CD27. All sorted populations exceeded 95% purity. Right away, PBMCs were isolated by Lymphoprep density gradient centrifugation and were stained directly, with no culture step. So that batch effects would be minimized, each experiment stained and sorted samples in pairs, pairing one healthy donor with one patient.

Rearrangement joined TRBV18 to TRBJ1-1; 8 junctional bases match TRBD1. Input material: naive CD4+ T cells from blood. The cell subset or site label, as the study defines it: true naive CD4+ T cells. This receptor was taken from a man aged 18-30 years with type 1 diabetes. The DNA is as follows: TGTGCCAGCTCACCTAGGACAGGGAAGGACACTGAAGCTTTCTTT. This gives the protein CASSPRTGKDTEAFF. The variable domain in full, with residues beyond the CDR3 obtained from the reference TRBV18 and TRBJ1-1 genes, is NAGVMQNPRHLVRRRGQEARLRCSPMKGHSHVYWYRQLPEEGLKFMVYLQKENIIDESGMPKERFSAEFPKEGPSILRIQQVVRGDSAAYFCASSPRTGKDTEAFFGQGTRLTVV.